Following are 7 T cell receptor beta chains from one sample sequenced in a study of OX40 agonist ivuxolimab in advanced cancers. Profiled with immunoSEQ multiplex PCR; TCRdb holds only in-frame clones, not every one. This sample has 90,000 or so clones; about 92% occur once, and the top ten carry around 3.5%. This specimen was CD4+ or CD8+ T cells sorted from blood, taken in a trial of the OX40 agonist ivuxolimab. The receptors shown here come from an adult with an advanced solid tumor such as melanoma, head and neck, liver or kidney cancer.

This chain links TRBV13 with TRBJ2-1, with 10 bases aligning to TRBD2. The germline gives CDR1 PRHDT, CDR2 FYEKMQ (reference sequence). Trimming at V came to 3 bases and at J to 7 bases, leaving 6 bases not matched to a gene. The CDR3 has 15 amino acids. The CDR3 DNA is TGTGCCAGCAGCTTCAGCGGGGGGGCCGCAAATGAGCAGTTCTTC. It codes for CASSFSGGAANEQFF.

The chain joins TRBV28 to TRBJ1-6, with a weak D call TRBD1 (6 bases). The CDR3 contains 17 residues. V was cut by 3 bases and J by 5 bases, with 17 bases left in between. The V gene's germline CDR1 is MDHEN and CDR2 SYDVKM. The CDR3: CASSLWGTRGDNSPLHF. CDR3 DNA: TGTGCCAGCAGTTTGTGGGGGACACGGGGGGATAATTCACCCCTCCACTTT.

V usage is TRBV7-2 and J usage is TRBJ2-3; D unclear. V lost 4 bases, J lost 1 base, and 9 bases lay in between. The CDR3 contains 14 residues. The germline V gene has CDR1 SGHTA and CDR2 FQGNSA. The CDR3 loop is CASSSRTRTDTQYF. CDR3 coding DNA: TGTGCCAGCAGCTCCAGGACCCGCACAGATACGCAGTATTTT.

The V gene is TRBV6-4, the J gene TRBJ2-7; TRBD1 is a possible D gene (6 bases). The V gene lost 3 bases and the J gene lost 5 bases, with 14 bases spanning the gap. The CDR3 covers 14 residues. Germline lookup yields CDR1 MRHNA and CDR2 SNTAGT. The CDR3 region is CASSDKGVRDEQYF. The CDR3 bases are TGTGCCAGCAGTGATAAGGGGGTTCGGGACGAGCAGTACTTC.

The V call is TRBV9, the J call TRBJ2-7; D gene uncertain. Trimming took off 4 bases at V and 2 bases at J, with 10 bases between the two ends. Germline-derived CDR1 and CDR2 are SGDLS and YYNGEE. The CDR3 totals 13 residues. The CDR3 coding sequence is TGTGCCAGCAGCTCGGCCGGCGCCTACGAGCAGTACTTC. Amino acids: CASSSAGAYEQYF. Looking up the rest from reference TRBV9 and TRBJ2-7 gives the full variable domain: DSGVTQTPKHLITATGQRVTLRCSPRSGDLSVYWYQQSLDQGLQFLIQYYNGEERAKGNILERFSAQQFPDLHSELNLSSLELGDSALYFCASSSAGAYEQYFGPGTRLTVT.

The chain employs TRBV11-2 and TRBJ2-5; D is undetermined. The germline V and J ends were trimmed by 3 bases and 0 bases, with 2 bases remaining between them. This CDR3 spans 12 amino acids. Germline CDR1 is SGHAT and CDR2 is FQNNGV. CDR3 sequence reads: CASSFDQETQYF. As DNA, the CDR3 is TGTGCCAGCAGCTTTGACCAAGAGACCCAGTACTTC. Full variable domain (remainder filled in from reference TRBV11-2 and TRBJ2-5): EAGVAQSPRYKIIEKRQSVAFWCNPISGHATLYWYQQILGQGPKLLIQFQNNGVVDDSQLPKDRFSAERLKGVDSTLKIQPAKLEDSAVYLCASSFDQETQYFGPGTRLLVL.

The rearrangement uses TRBV9 and TRBJ2-3; D possibly matches TRBD1 or TRBD2 (5 bases each). Germline loops: CDR1 SGDLS, CDR2 YYNGEE. This CDR3 region has 13 residues. V was clipped by 4 bases and J by 3 bases, with 9 bases between them. CDR3: CASSLGTTDTQYF. CDR3 sequence (DNA): TGTGCCAGCAGCCTGGGGACGACAGATACGCAGTATTTT.